This T cell receptor beta chain is drawn from a study of memory CD4+ T cells and cytomegalovirus serostatus. Study overall: Healthy Belgian adult donors included roughly ten CMV-positive and around 25 CMV-negative people.

Concerning this clone: No antigen is known for it.

Study findings and constraints: Suggested: most of the CMV-linked TCR signature lies in CD4+ memory cells.

Germline V CDR1 and CDR2: SGHAT, FQNNGV. This CDR3 contains 15 residues. V trimming: 0 bases; J trimming: 0 bases; junction bases outside the gene matches: 0. The sort gate was single viable CD3+CD4+CD8-CD45RO+ cells for memory CD4+ T cells. Only in-frame clones appear in the TCRdb table, and some are missing; sequencing was by immunoSEQ multiplex PCR. The top ten clones hold approximately 0.7% of a sample with about 50,000 clones, about 73% of them seen once. Sequences were obtained from memory CD4+ T cells from blood. The sequence was obtained from an adult in good health and CMV-seronegative. The chain carries TRBV11-2 and TRBJ1-1, with TRBD1 identical over 8 bases. DNA for the CDR3: TGTGCCAGCAGCTTAGAGGGACAGGTGAACACTGAAGCTTTCTTT. As protein: CASSLEGQVNTEAFF.